These 28 T cell receptor beta chains came from one sample sequenced in a study of blood T cell repertoires in COVID-19. Measured with immunoSEQ multiplex PCR; TCRdb has only the in-frame clones, and not every one. The sample has approximately 300,000 clones, around 90% seen once. Sequencing was carried out using PBMCs or T cells enriched from blood (not recorded which). The receptors originated from a woman in her twenties or thirties who had recovered from COVID-19.

Of note for this clone: One end of the junction does not line up with germline, which may come from a read error. This rearrangement joins TRBV27 to TRBJ2-1; a weak D match, TRBD1 (6 bases). The germline CDR1 and CDR2 sequences are MNHEY and SMNVEV (reference sequence). This CDR3 contains 14 residues. In DNA form, the CDR3 reads TGTGCTAGCAGGGAACAGGGAGCGTACAATGAGCAGTTCTTC. Its translation: CASREQGAYNEQFF.

V gene TRBV2 combines with J gene TRBJ2-2; 7 bases align to TRBD2. The trim removed 8 bases at V and 0 bases at J, leaving 0 bases unmatched. CDR3 length: 13 residues. Germline loops: CDR1 SNHLY, CDR2 FYNNEI. The CDR3 loop reads CASGGANTGELFF. The DNA of the CDR3 is TGTGCCAGCGGGGGGGCGAACACCGGGGAGCTGTTTTTT.

V and J are TRBV25-1 and TRBJ2-2, with 16 nucleotides matching TRBD2. The CDR3 has 16 amino acids. Trimming took 4 bases from V and 6 from J; bases not matched to a gene: 2. Germline V gives CDR1 MGHDK, CDR2 SYGVNS. The chain's CDR3 is CASSAGLAGGAGELFF. The CDR3 bases are TGTGCCAGCAGTGCGGGACTAGCGGGGGGGGCCGGGGAGCTGTTTTTT.

The genes are TRBV6-2 or TRBV6-3 and TRBJ2-7; D unresolved. Germline loops: CDR1 MNHEY, CDR2 SVGEGT. Trimming took 0 bases from V and 6 from J, leaving 6 bases between them. The CDR3 totals 12 residues. CDR3 in amino acids: CASSYSLREQYF. The CDR3 nucleotides are TGTGCCAGCAGTTACTCCTTGCGCGAGCAGTACTTC.

The chain is built from TRBV9 and TRBJ1-1, with TRBD1 identical over 9 bases. V shed 0 bases, J shed 8 bases, and the junction held 8 bases outside the gene matches. Per germline, CDR1 SGDLS and CDR2 YYNGEE. This CDR3 has 15 amino acids. DNA for the CDR3: TGTGCCAGCAGCGTAGATGGGACAGGGTTCTTAGAAGCTTTCTTT. Translating gives CASSVDGTGFLEAFF.

The rearrangement uses TRBV7-8 and TRBJ2-7; D is ambiguous. Germline V CDR1 and CDR2: SGHVS, FQNEAQ. CDR3 length: 13 residues. V was pared by 1 base and J by 4 bases, with 8 bases between. CDR3 in amino acids: CASSLDTLYEQYF. CDR3 in DNA: TGTGCCAGCAGCTTAGACACATTGTACGAGCAGTACTTC.

This clone occurred once. The chain links TRBV7-2 to TRBJ1-2; 8 bases line up with TRBD1. This CDR3 is 15 amino acids long. CDR1 is SGHTA and CDR2 is FQGNSA in the germline V gene. The ends lost 4 bases at V and 4 bases at J; junction bases unmatched: 8. The CDR3 nucleotides are TGTGCCAGCAGCTCCCGAGGACAGGGCCTCTATGGCTACACCTTC. Its protein is CASSSRGQGLYGYTF.

This rearrangement joins TRBV9 to TRBJ2-7, with 9 positions matching TRBD1. The CDR3 consists of 15 residues. With V trimmed by 4 bases and J by 3 bases, 8 bases remained unmatched. The germline CDR1 and CDR2 sequences are SGDLS and YYNGEE. The CDR3 sequence: CASSLMGTGLYEQYF. The CDR3 DNA follows: TGTGCCAGCAGCCTTATGGGGACAGGGCTCTACGAGCAGTACTTC.

On this clone: The same CDR3 arises from other DNA sequences in this sample as well. This rearrangement joins TRBV5-6 to TRBJ2-2; D is perhaps TRBD1 (6 bases). The CDR3 loop spans 15 amino acids. CDR1 is SGHDT and CDR2 is YYEEEE in the germline V gene. The ends were cut back, 4 bases at V and 4 bases at J, with 14 bases in the middle. The CDR3, as DNA: TGTGCCAGCAGCCGGGGACGAGGGGGCACCGGGGAGCTGTTTTTT. Translating gives CASSRGRGGTGELFF.

This clone has ten or more counts. The J gene is TRBJ1-2, the V gene TRBV3-1 (or the pseudogene TRBV3-2); TRBD1 agrees at 7 bases. The CDR3 totals 13 residues. The V and J ends lost 4 bases and 10 bases, in that order; junction bases with no gene match: 9. Per the germline V gene, CDR1 is LGHDT and CDR2 is YNNKEL (reference sequence). CDR3 DNA: TGTGCCAGCAGCCCTCTCGGGACAGCCGTCTACACCTTC. Residues: CASSPLGTAVYTF.

The chain has TRBV2 and TRBJ1-1; D is perhaps TRBD1 (5 bases). The CDR3 runs 14 residues. V shed 6 bases and J shed 1 base, with 12 bases lying between them. Germline CDR1 SNHLY, CDR2 FYNNEI. The CDR3 sequence: CASRTPGGNTEAFF. DNA of the CDR3: TGTGCCAGCAGGACCCCCGGGGGGAACACTGAAGCTTTCTTT.

This chain connects TRBV2 to TRBJ2-5; D is perhaps TRBD2 (5 bases). Germline assignment: CDR1 SNHLY and CDR2 FYNNEI. The CDR3 has 14 residues. Trimming stripped 5 bases from V and 5 bases from J, with 15 bases between. This CDR3 is CASSMALPGETQYF. Here the CDR3 DNA reads TGTGCCAGCAGTATGGCCCTCCCGGGGGAGACCCAGTACTTC.

This sequence joins TRBV30 and TRBJ2-6, with TRBD1 as a possible D gene (5 bases). The CDR3 has 15 residues. The V end was cut by 6 bases, the J end by 4 bases, with 16 bases between. The germline V gene has CDR1 GTSNPN and CDR2 SVGIG (reference sequence). The CDR3 loop reads CACKKGVWGANVLTF. CDR3 nucleotide sequence: TGTGCCTGCAAAAAAGGGGTTTGGGGGGCCAACGTCCTGACTTTC. Full variable domain (outside the CDR3, taken from reference TRBV30 and TRBJ2-6): SQTIHQWPATLVQPVGSPLSLECTVEGTSNPNLYWYRQAAGRGLQLLFYSVGIGQISSEVPQNLSASRPQDRQFILSSKKLLLSDSGFYLCACKKGVWGANVLTFGAGSRLTVL.

This clone was picked up one time. The chain uses TRBV25-1 and TRBJ1-1; tentative D call: TRBD1 (6 bases). V shed 3 bases and J shed 4 bases, with 12 bases lying between them. Germline CDR1 MGHDK, CDR2 SYGVNS. The length of the CDR3 is 14 residues. As DNA, the CDR3 is TGTGCCAGCAGTGATCGGCAGGGGCTCACTGAAGCTTTCTTT. Translated: CASSDRQGLTEAFF.

The chain joins TRBV19 to TRBJ1-1; weak D call: TRBD1 (6 bases). The CDR3 contains 15 residues. Trimming pared 0 bases from V and 2 bases from J, leaving 10 bases between. The germline CDR1 and CDR2 sequences are LNHDA and SQIVND (reference sequence). The CDR3 DNA follows: TGTGCCAGTAGTATAGAAGGCAGGGGTAACACTGAAGCTTTCTTT. Its protein is CASSIEGRGNTEAFF.

The chain employs TRBV19 and TRBJ1-1, with TRBD1 as a possible D gene (5 bases). The CDR3 runs to 14 residues. The V gene's germline CDR1 is LNHDA and CDR2 SQIVND (reference sequence). V lost 6 bases and J 1 base, leaving 12 bases between the germline ends. CDR3 nucleotide sequence: TGTGCCAGTAGGGTACAGGCTTGGAACACTGAAGCTTTCTTT. This encodes CASRVQAWNTEAFF.

This sequence joins TRBV6-1 and TRBJ1-5; 7 nucleotides align to TRBD1. CDR3 length equals 16 residues. The germline gives CDR1 MNHNS, CDR2 SASEGT. Trimming removed 3 bases from V and 4 bases from J; junction bases left unmatched: 9. The DNA for the CDR3 is TGTGCCAGCAGTGATGCCCGGGACAGCGGGAATCAGCCCCAGCATTTT. Amino acid sequence: CASSDARDSGNQPQHF.

The chain has TRBV19 and TRBJ1-4, with D hard to call. Germline CDR1 is LNHDA and CDR2 is SQIVND (reference sequence). The CDR3 runs 13 residues. V lost 6 bases and J lost 5, with 10 bases in between. CDR3 loop: CASSAVLNEKLFF. The DNA for the CDR3 is TGTGCCAGTAGCGCGGTCCTAAATGAAAAACTGTTTTTT.

This rearrangement joins TRBV18 to TRBJ2-7; D perhaps matches TRBD1 (6 bases). Germline V CDR1 and CDR2: KGHSH, LQKENI. The V gene lost 0 bases and the J gene lost 0 bases, with 6 bases spanning the gap. The CDR3 sequence is 14 residues long. The CDR3 reads CASSPPDSSYEQYF. The CDR3 nucleotides read TGTGCCAGCTCACCACCGGACAGCTCCTACGAGCAGTACTTC.

The genes are TRBV19 and TRBJ2-6; weak D call: TRBD1 (6 bases). Trimming took off 5 bases at V and 0 bases at J, with 17 bases between the two ends. Germline V lookup: CDR1 LNHDA, CDR2 SQIVND (reference sequence). The CDR3 has 18 residues. The CDR3 is CASSSRTASLSGANVLTF. The CDR3 DNA is TGTGCCAGTAGTTCACGGACAGCGAGCCTCTCTGGGGCCAACGTCCTGACTTTC.

V usage is TRBV5-8 and J usage is TRBJ2-3; unclear D gene. With 0 bases removed from V and 0 bases from J, the gap between germline ends came to 5 bases. The germline gives CDR1 SGHTS, CDR2 YDEGEE. This CDR3 has 14 residues. The CDR3 DNA follows: TGTGCCAGCAGCTTGGGAACAAGCACAGATACGCAGTATTTT. Translated: CASSLGTSTDTQYF.

This clone was picked up a small number of times. The chain couples TRBV5-1 to TRBJ2-7; 10 bases fit TRBD2. The V and J ends lost 4 bases and 5 bases, in that order; junction bases with no gene match: 18. Germline V gives CDR1 SGHRS, CDR2 YFSETQ. The CDR3 runs to 18 residues. CDR3 DNA: TGCGCCAGCAGCAGCAGTAAGACTAGCGGGCGCCCCGGCGACGAGCAGTACTTC. Amino acids: CASSSSKTSGRPGDEQYF. Together with reference TRBV5-1 and TRBJ2-7, the CDR3 gives the full variable domain: KAGVTQTPRYLIKTRGQQVTLSCSPISGHRSVSWYQQTPGQGLQFLFEYFSETQRNKGNFPGRFSGRQFSNSRSEMNVSTLELGDSALYLCASSSSKTSGRPGDEQYFGPGTRLTVT.

V gene TRBV9 combines with J gene TRBJ2-6, with 9 bases fitting TRBD1. V shed 3 bases, J shed 4 bases, and the junction held 20 bases outside the gene matches. CDR1 SGDLS and CDR2 YYNGEE come from the germline V gene. There are 21 residues in the CDR3. As DNA, the CDR3 is TGTGCCAGCAGCGCTGAGGGAGGGACAGGGAGTTTTGGTGCGGGGGCCAACGTCCTGACTTTC. It specifies CASSAEGGTGSFGAGANVLTF.

This clone was counted between two and nine times. This chain links TRBV7-8 with TRBJ1-2; 8 bases fit TRBD1. The germline V gene encodes CDR1 SGHVS and CDR2 FQNEAQ. V gave up 4 bases and J gave up 4 bases; unmatched junction bases: 8. The CDR3 sequence is 15 residues long. The CDR3 protein is CASSYRTGSSYGYTF. CDR3 in DNA: TGTGCCAGCAGCTACCGGACAGGGTCTAGCTATGGCTACACCTTC.

This chain joins TRBV3-1 (or the pseudogene TRBV3-2) and TRBJ1-6, with a possible D match to TRBD1 (5 bases). The V gene lost 0 bases and the J gene lost 7 bases, with 10 bases spanning the gap. This CDR3 has 15 amino acids. The germline V gene has CDR1 LGHDT and CDR2 YNNKEL (reference sequence). The CDR3 sequence is CASSQDWGQNSPLHF. In nucleotides, the CDR3 is TGTGCCAGCAGCCAAGACTGGGGCCAGAATTCACCCCTCCACTTT.

The genes are TRBV6-5 and TRBJ1-4, with D uncertain. V shed 7 bases and J shed 8 bases, with 17 bases lying between them. CDR3 length equals 14 residues. Germline CDR1 and CDR2: MNHEY and SVGAGI. This CDR3 reads CASTHPGNLEKLFF. For the CDR3, the DNA is TGTGCCAGCACCCACCCGGGAAATCTCGAAAAACTGTTTTTT.

This chain connects TRBV30 to TRBJ1-5; TRBD1 aligns across 9 bases. With V trimmed by 4 bases and J by 4 bases, 2 bases remained unmatched. This CDR3 is built from 13 residues. Germline loops: CDR1 GTSNPN, CDR2 SVGIG (reference sequence). In nucleotides, the CDR3 is TGTGCCTGGACGGGACAGGGAAATCAGCCCCAGCATTTT. Protein product: CAWTGQGNQPQHF.

The rearrangement links TRBV5-1 to TRBJ2-4, with 8 bases identical to TRBD1. The CDR3 loop spans 14 amino acids. V shed 4 bases, J shed 8 bases, and the junction held 8 bases outside the gene matches. In germline, CDR1 is SGHRS, CDR2 YFSETQ. For the CDR3, the DNA is TGCGCCAGCAGCCCAGGACAGGGAAGGGACATTCAGTACTTC. It specifies CASSPGQGRDIQYF.